These T cell receptor beta chains were read from a single sample in a study of technical replicates of blood from a few donors. This table comes from immunoSEQ multiplex PCR, and its TCRdb copy is limited to in-frame clones, with some not included. The sample carries about 80,000 clones, 91% recorded once. The source material was T cells isolated from PBMCs. The source of these receptors is a human donor in good health. Both conserved end residues are part of each CDR3. A D gene is named only where the DNA matches it firmly. Clone sizes are given selectively: once, few, many, or a class where the clone is expanded.

clone size	J gene	V gene	D gene	CDR3 protein	CDR3 DNA
.	TRBJ2-1	TRBV5-1	.	CASSIYGEQFF	TGCGCCAGCAGCATATACGGTGAGCAGTTCTTC
once	TRBJ2-3	TRBV28	TRBD1	CASSFVRGLADTQYF	TGTGCCAGCAGTTTCGTCAGGGGGCTCGCAGATACGCAGTATTTT
.	TRBJ2-3	TRBV15	TRBD1	CATSRATGRTDTQYF	TGTGCCACCAGCAGAGCGACAGGGAGAACAGATACGCAGTATTTT
.	TRBJ2-7	TRBV6-1	.	CASSRQGEQYF	TGTGCCAGCAGCCGGCAGGGCGAGCAGTACTTC
.	TRBJ2-1	TRBV5-1	TRBD1	CASSVGTGVKNEQFF	TGCGCCAGCAGCGTGGGGACAGGGGTTAAGAATGAGCAGTTCTTC
.	TRBJ1-1	TRBV9	TRBD1	CASSSPRTGGHTEAFF	TGTGCCAGCAGCTCACCCAGGACAGGGGGCCACACTGAAGCTTTCTTT
.	TRBJ2-2	TRBV6-5	TRBD1	CASSYLQGAGELFF	TGTGCCAGCAGTTACCTACAGGGGGCCGGGGAGCTGTTTTTT
.	TRBJ2-7	TRBV19	TRBD2	CASSISGGGLEQYF	TGTGCCAGTAGTATATCGGGAGGAGGTCTTGAGCAGTACTTC
once	TRBJ2-5	TRBV9	.	CASSVGNGRGETQYF	TGTGCCAGCAGCGTAGGAAACGGGAGAGGGGAGACCCAGTACTTC
.	TRBJ1-1	TRBV7-9	.	CASSLALIKKTEAFF	TGTGCCAGCAGCTTAGCGCTAATTAAGAAAACTGAAGCTTTCTTT
.	TRBJ2-1	TRBV5-1	TRBD2	CASSSITSGRATHYNEQFF	TGCGCCAGCAGCTCCATAACTAGCGGGAGGGCCACACATTACAATGAGCAGTTCTTC
.	TRBJ2-7	TRBV9	TRBD1	CASSASGTGVGSYEQYF	TGTGCCAGCAGCGCCAGCGGGACAGGGGTGGGCTCCTACGAGCAGTACTTC
few	TRBJ1-1	TRBV9	.	CASSVGGGGILNTEAFF	TGTGCCAGCAGCGTAGGTGGAGGTGGGATTCTGAACACTGAAGCTTTCTTT
.	TRBJ2-5	TRBV13	.	CASSRGGGPRPETQYF	TGTGCCAGCAGTCGAGGGGGGGGCCCCCGCCCGGAGACCCAGTACTTC
.	TRBJ2-1	TRBV27	TRBD2	CASSLSLGLAALGEQFF	TGTGCCAGCAGTTTATCCCTGGGACTAGCGGCCCTCGGTGAGCAGTTCTTC
.	TRBJ1-3	TRBV5-1	.	CASSPINSGNTIYF	TGCGCCAGCAGCCCGATTAACAGCGGAAACACCATATATTTT
.	TRBJ2-7	TRBV10-3	.	CAISESGVTSYEQYF	TGTGCCATCAGTGAGTCAGGGGTAACCTCCTACGAGCAGTACTTC
.	TRBJ1-2	TRBV11-3	.	CASSFSGRDTGYTF	TGTGCCAGCAGCTTCTCGGGGAGGGACACCGGCTACACCTTC
once	TRBJ2-1	TRBV30	TRBD2	CAWAGTSGSLSYNEQFF	TGTGCCTGGGCCGGGACTAGCGGGAGTTTATCCTACAATGAGCAGTTCTTC
.	TRBJ1-2	TRBV6-6	TRBD1	CASRGQGGGYGYTF	TGTGCCAGCAGAGGACAGGGAGGGGGATATGGCTACACCTTC
.	TRBJ1-1	TRBV30	TRBD1	CAWSVRDRENTEAFF	TGTGCCTGGAGTGTACGGGACAGGGAGAACACTGAAGCTTTCTTT
.	TRBJ2-2	TRBV7-9	.	CASLEGRELFF	TGTGCCAGCCTTGAGGGCAGGGAGCTGTTTTTT
once	TRBJ2-2	TRBV5-6	TRBD1	CASSFGTGISSGELFF	TGTGCCAGCAGCTTCGGGACAGGGATATCGAGCGGGGAGCTGTTTTTT
few	TRBJ1-1	TRBV7-9	TRBD1	CASSSTGGGTEAFF	TGTGCCAGCAGCTCCACAGGGGGCGGAACTGAAGCTTTCTTT
.	TRBJ2-2	TRBV2	.	CASSGQGTGELFF	TGTGCCAGCAGTGGTCAGGGGACCGGGGAGCTGTTTTTT
once	TRBJ2-1	TRBV11-3	.	CASSSRLGDEQFF	TGTGCCAGCAGCTCCCGTCTAGGAGATGAGCAGTTCTTC